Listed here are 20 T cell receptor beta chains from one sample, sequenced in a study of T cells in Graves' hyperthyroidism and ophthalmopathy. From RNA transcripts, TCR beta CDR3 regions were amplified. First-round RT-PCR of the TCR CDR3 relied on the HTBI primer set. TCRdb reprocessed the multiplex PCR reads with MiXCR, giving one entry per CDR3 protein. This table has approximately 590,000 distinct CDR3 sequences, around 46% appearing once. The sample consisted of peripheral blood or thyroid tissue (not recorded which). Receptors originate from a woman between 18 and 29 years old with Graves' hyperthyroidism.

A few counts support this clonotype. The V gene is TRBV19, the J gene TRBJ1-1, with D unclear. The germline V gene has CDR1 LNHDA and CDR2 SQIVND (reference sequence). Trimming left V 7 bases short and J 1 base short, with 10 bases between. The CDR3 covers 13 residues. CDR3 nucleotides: TGTGCCAGTAAGGGCGGGGAGAACACTGAAGCTTTCTTT. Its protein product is CASKGGENTEAFF. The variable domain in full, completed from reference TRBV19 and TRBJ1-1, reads DGGITQSPKYLFRKEGQNVTLSCEQNLNHDAMYWYRQDPGQGLRLIYYSQIVNDFQKGDIAEGYSVSREKKESFPLTVTSAQKNPTAFYLCASKGGENTEAFFGQGTRLTVV.

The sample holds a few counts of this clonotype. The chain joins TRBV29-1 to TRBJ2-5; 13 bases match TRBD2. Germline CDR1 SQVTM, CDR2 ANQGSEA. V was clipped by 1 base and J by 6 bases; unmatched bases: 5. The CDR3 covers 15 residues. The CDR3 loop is CSVEGTSGSRKTQYF. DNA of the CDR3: TGCAGCGTTGAAGGGACTAGCGGGAGTCGAAAGACCCAGTACTTC.

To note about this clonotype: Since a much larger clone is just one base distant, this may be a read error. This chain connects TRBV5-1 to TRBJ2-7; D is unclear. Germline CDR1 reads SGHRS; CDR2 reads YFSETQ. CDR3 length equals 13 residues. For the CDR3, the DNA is TGCGCCAGGAGCTTGGATCTCAGATACGAGCAGTACTTC. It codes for CARSLDLRYEQYF.

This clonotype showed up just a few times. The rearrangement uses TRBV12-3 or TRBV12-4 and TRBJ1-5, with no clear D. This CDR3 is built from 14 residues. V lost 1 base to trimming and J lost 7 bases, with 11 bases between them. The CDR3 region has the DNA TGTGCCAGCAGTTTAGTGGCAGCTTCCCAGCCCCAGCATTTT. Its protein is CASSLVAASQPQHF.

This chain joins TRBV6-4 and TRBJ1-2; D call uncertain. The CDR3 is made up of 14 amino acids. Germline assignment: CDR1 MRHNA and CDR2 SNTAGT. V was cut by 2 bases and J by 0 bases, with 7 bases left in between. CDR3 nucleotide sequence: TGTGCCAGCAGTGACAGGACTTCTAACTATGGCTACACCTTC. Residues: CASSDRTSNYGYTF.

CDR3 residues: CSARATGGGNTEAFF. The CDR3 coding sequence is TGCAGTGCTAGGGCTACAGGGGGCGGGAACACTGAAGCTTTCTTT. The chain links TRBV20-1 to TRBJ1-1; 9 nucleotides line up with TRBD1. This CDR3 region has 15 residues. V shed 3 bases, J shed 1 base, and the junction held 6 bases outside the gene matches. Germline V lookup: CDR1 DFQATT, CDR2 SNEGSKA (reference sequence).

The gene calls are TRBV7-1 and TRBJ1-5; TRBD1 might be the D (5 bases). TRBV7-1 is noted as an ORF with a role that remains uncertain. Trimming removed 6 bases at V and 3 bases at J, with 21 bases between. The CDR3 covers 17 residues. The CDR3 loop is CASSAFIPRDLNQPQHF. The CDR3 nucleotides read TGTGCCAGCAGTGCGTTTATCCCCCGGGACCTCAATCAGCCCCAGCATTTT.

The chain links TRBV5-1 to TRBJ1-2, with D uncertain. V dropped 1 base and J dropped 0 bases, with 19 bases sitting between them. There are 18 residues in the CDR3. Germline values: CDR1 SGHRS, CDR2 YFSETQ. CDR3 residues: CASSLTQKHDLPNYGYTF. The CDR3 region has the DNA TGCGCCAGCAGCTTGACACAGAAGCACGACCTCCCTAACTATGGCTACACCTTC. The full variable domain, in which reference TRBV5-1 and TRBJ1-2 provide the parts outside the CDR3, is KAGVTQTPRYLIKTRGQQVTLSCSPISGHRSVSWYQQTPGQGLQFLFEYFSETQRNKGNFPGRFSGRQFSNSRSEMNVSTLELGDSALYLCASSLTQKHDLPNYGYTFGSGTRLTVV.

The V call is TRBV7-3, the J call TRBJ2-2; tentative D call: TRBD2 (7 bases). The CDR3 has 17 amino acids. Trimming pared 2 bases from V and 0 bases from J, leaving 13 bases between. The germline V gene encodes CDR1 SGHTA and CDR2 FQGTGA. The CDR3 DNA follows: TGTGCCAGCAGCTTAGGGGGCGGGGGTTCGAACACCGGGGAGCTGTTTTTT. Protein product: CASSLGGGGSNTGELFF.

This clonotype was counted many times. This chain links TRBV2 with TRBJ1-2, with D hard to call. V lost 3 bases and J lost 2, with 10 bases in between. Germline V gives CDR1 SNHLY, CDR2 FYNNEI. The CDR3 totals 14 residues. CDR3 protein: CASSELAGNYGYTF. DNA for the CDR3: TGTGCCAGCAGTGAGCTCGCGGGGAACTATGGCTACACCTTC.

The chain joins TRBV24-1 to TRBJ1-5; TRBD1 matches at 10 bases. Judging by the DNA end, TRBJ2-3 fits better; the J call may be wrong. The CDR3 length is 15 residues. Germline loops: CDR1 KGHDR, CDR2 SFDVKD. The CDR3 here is CATSEGTGGTDTQYF. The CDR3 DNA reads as TGTGCCACCAGTGAAGGGACAGGGGGCACAGATACGCAGTATTTT.

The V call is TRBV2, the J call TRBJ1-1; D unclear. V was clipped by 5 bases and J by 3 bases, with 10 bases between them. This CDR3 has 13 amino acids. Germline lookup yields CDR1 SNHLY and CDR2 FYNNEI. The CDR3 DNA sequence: TGTGCCAGCAGTACCCCGGGTCACACTGAAGCTTTCTTT. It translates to CASSTPGHTEAFF.

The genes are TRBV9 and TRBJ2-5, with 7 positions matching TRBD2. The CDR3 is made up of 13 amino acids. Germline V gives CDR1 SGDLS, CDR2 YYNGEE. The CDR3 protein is CASDTRGGETQYF. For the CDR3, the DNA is TGTGCTAGTGACACCCGCGGGGGAGAGACCCAGTACTTC. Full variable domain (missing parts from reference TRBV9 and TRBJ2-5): DSGVTQTPKHLITATGQRVTLRCSPRSGDLSVYWYQQSLDQGLQFLIQYYNGEERAKGNILERFSAQQFPDLHSELNLSSLELGDSALYFCASDTRGGETQYFGPGTRLLVL.

The CDR3 nucleotides read TGTGCCAGCAGCCCGGACAGGGCGACCGGGGAGCTGTTTTTT. The encoded protein is CASSPDRATGELFF. The rearrangement uses TRBV5-6 and TRBJ2-2; 8 bases match TRBD1. Germline trimming cut 4 bases from V and 5 bases from J; bases unmatched to any gene: 4. CDR3 length equals 14 residues. Germline loops: CDR1 SGHDT, CDR2 YYEEEE.

The CDR3 is CATSRSGRAGGSSGYTF. The DNA for the CDR3 is TGTGCCACCAGCAGATCTGGTAGGGCAGGGGGTTCCTCTGGCTACACCTTC. The rearrangement links TRBV15 to TRBJ1-2; 7 bases match TRBD1. The trim removed 2 bases at V and 7 bases at J, leaving 16 bases unmatched. The germline V gene has CDR1 LNHNV and CDR2 YYDKDF (reference sequence). The CDR3 is 17 residues long.

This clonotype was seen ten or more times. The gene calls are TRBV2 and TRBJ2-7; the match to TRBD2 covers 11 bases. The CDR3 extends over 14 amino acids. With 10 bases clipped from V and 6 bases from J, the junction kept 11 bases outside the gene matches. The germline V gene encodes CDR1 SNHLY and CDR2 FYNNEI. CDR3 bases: TGTGCCAACTCAGCGCTAGCGGGAGGTCGCGAGCAGTACTTC. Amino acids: CANSALAGGREQYF.

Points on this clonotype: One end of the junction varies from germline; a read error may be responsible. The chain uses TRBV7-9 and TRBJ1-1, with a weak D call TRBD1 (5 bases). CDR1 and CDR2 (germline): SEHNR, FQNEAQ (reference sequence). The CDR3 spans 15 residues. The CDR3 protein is CAISPRGQMNTEAFF. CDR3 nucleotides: TGTGCCATCAGCCCGAGAGGACAAATGAACACTGAAGCCTTCTTT.

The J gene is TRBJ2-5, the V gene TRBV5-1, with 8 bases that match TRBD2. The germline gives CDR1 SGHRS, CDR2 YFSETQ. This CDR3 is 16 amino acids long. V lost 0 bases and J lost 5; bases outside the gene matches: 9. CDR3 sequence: CASSLGATSVTETQYF. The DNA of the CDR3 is TGCGCCAGCAGCTTGGGCGCGACTAGCGTGACGGAGACCCAGTACTTC.

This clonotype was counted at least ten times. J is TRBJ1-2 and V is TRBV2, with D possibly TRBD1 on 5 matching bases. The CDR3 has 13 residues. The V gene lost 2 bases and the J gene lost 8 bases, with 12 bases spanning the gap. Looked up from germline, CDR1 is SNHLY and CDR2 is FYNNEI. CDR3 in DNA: TGTGCCAGCAGTGAAAGACAGTCGGAGGGCTACACCTTC. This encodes CASSERQSEGYTF. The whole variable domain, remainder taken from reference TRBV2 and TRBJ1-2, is EPEVTQTPSHQVTQMGQEVILRCVPISNHLYFYWYRQILGQKVEFLVSFYNNEISEKSEIFDDQFSVERPDGSNFTLKIRSTKLEDSAMYFCASSERQSEGYTFGSGTRLTVV.

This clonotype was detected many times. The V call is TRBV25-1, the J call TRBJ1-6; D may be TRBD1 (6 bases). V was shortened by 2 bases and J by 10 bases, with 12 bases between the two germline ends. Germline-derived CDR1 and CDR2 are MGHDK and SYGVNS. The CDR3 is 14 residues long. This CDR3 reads CASSESRGYSPLHF. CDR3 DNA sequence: TGTGCCAGCAGTGAAAGCAGGGGATACTCACCCCTCCACTTT.